This T cell receptor (beta chain) was identified during a study of cytomegalovirus exposure and HLA in healthy donors. Generated by immunoSEQ multiplex PCR, the TCRdb table keeps only in-frame clones and is missing some. The sample records about 68,000 clones, over 80% being singletons. This CDR3 spans 16 amino acids. V dropped 9 bases and J dropped 2 bases, with 22 bases sitting between them. Germline V lookup: CDR1 SEHNR, CDR2 FQNEAQ (reference sequence). This clone has only one observation. This chain uses TRBV7-9 with TRBJ1-1, with D perhaps TRBD1 (6 bases). Sequenced input: PBMCs. This clonotype was sampled from a man younger than 30 in good health and CMV-seronegative. CDR3 region: CASSDSGGSLNTEAFF. The CDR3 region has the DNA TGTGCCAGTTCGGACAGCGGGGGATCCCTTAACACTGAAGCTTTCTTT.